Detailed here is one TCR beta chain. This specimen comes from a study of CD8 T cells in ankylosing spondylitis. Via MiXCR, TCRdb re-called the 5' RACE reads, giving one row per CDR3 protein. The table shows about 160,000 distinct CDR3 sequences, with 15% to 20% occurring only once. The clonotype comes from a male donor with ankylosing spondylitis or in good health (not recorded which). Sequencing was done on a sample of blood, either unsorted or a sorted T cell fraction (not recorded which).

The CDR3 DNA reads as TGTGCCACCAGTGTTCCGCAGGGACAGAACACCGGGGAGCTGTTTTTT. Its translation: CATSVPQGQNTGELFF. The chain links TRBV24-1 to TRBJ2-2, with a tentative D call TRBD1 (6 bases). Trimming took off 5 bases at V and 1 base at J, with 13 bases between the two ends. Germline V gene data show CDR1 as KGHDR and CDR2 as SFDVKD. CDR3 size: 16 residues.